The 7 T cell receptor beta chains listed next were all sequenced from one sample in a study of response to subunit inactivated influenza vaccine. TCRdb reprocessed the RT-PCR reads with MiXCR, giving one entry per CDR3 protein. The sample yields hundreds of thousands of distinct CDR3 sequences, approximately 17% seen once. The sample in question was PBMCs from blood, obtained more than 4 days after vaccination. These receptors were taken from a man over 45 who received an inactivated influenza vaccine.

This clonotype came up many times. The chain combines TRBV20-1 with TRBJ2-7; 12 positions match TRBD2. The CDR3 extends over 12 amino acids. With 6 bases clipped from V and 7 bases from J, the junction kept 4 bases outside the gene matches. CDR1 and CDR2 (germline): DFQATT, SNEGSKA (reference sequence). CDR3 coding DNA: TGCAGTGCCCGACTAGCGGGAGTTGAGCAGTACTTC. This translates into CSARLAGVEQYF.

This chain uses TRBV6-5 with TRBJ2-3, with TRBD1 as a possible D gene (6 bases). Trimming shortened V by 2 bases and J by 0 bases, and 12 bases separated the two germline ends. The CDR3 runs 16 residues. Germline CDR1 MNHEY, CDR2 SVGAGI. The DNA of the CDR3 is TGTGCCAGCAGTTACACCTGGACAGTTAGCACAGATACGCAGTATTTT. Translation: CASSYTWTVSTDTQYF.

This clonotype has more than one count but fewer than ten. V and J are TRBV20-1 and TRBJ2-4; D not resolved. The CDR3 consists of 12 residues. Per the germline V gene, CDR1 is DFQATT and CDR2 is SNEGSKA (reference sequence). Trimming took 5 bases from V and 4 from J, leaving 9 bases between them. CDR3 nucleotide sequence: TGCAGTGCTCTGCGACTGAAAAACATTCAGTACTTC. This gives the protein CSALRLKNIQYF.

V is TRBV9 and J is TRBJ1-1, with TRBD1 identical over 9 bases. Germline V gene sequence: CDR1 SGDLS, CDR2 YYNGEE. This CDR3 has 17 residues. V trimming: 4 bases; J trimming: 5 bases; junction bases outside the gene matches: 15. The CDR3, as DNA: TGTGCCAGCAGCCAGACCGGGACAGGGTGGGTGAGGACTGAAGCTTTCTTT. It is translated as CASSQTGTGWVRTEAFF.

This clonotype was seen more than once but under ten times. CDR3 sequence: CASSPGGTGEKLFF. CDR3 in DNA: TGTGCCAGCAGCCCAGGGGGCACAGGGGAAAAACTGTTTTTT. The rearrangement uses TRBV9 and TRBJ1-4, with TRBD1 matching 8 bases. Germline CDR1 and CDR2: SGDLS and YYNGEE. This CDR3 contains 14 residues. V shed 4 bases, J shed 8 bases, and the junction held 7 bases outside the gene matches.

This clonotype occurred a few times. At one end, the junction sequence differs from germline, possibly due to a read error. V usage is TRBV7-7 and J usage is TRBJ2-2; 7 positions agree with TRBD2. Per germline, CDR1 SSHAT and CDR2 FNYEAQ (reference sequence). This CDR3 is built from 14 residues. The CDR3 DNA is TGTGCTAGCAGCTTAGGACGGGAGGCCGGGGAGCTGTTTTTT. The encoded protein is CASSLGREAGELFF.

This clonotype has just a few counts. In DNA, the CDR3 is TGTGCCAGCAGCCCGGTGGGGACTAGCACGGGTGAGCAGTTCTTC. Its translation is CASSPVGTSTGEQFF. The chain couples TRBV7-2 to TRBJ2-1, with 9 nucleotides matching TRBD2. The CDR3 runs 15 residues. Trimming at V came to 5 bases and at J to 9 bases, leaving 11 bases not matched to a gene. CDR1 and CDR2 from the germline V gene are SGHTA and FQGNSA.